Following are 19 T cell receptor beta chains from one sample sequenced in a study of beta chain features in type 1 diabetes (dated by TCRdb to the late 2010s). The method behind the library was the immunoSEQ multiplex PCR assay. The entire isolated RNA was reverse transcribed using the High Capacity cDNA Reverse Transcription Kit, and thus expressed TCRB transcripts were sequenced. Here the immuneACCESS table is served through TCRdb, limited to in-frame sequences with V and J called. Missing clones are a known gap in these copies; in checked studies unresolved V genes cover under half, and the rest lacks a known reason. A total of roughly 230,000 clones appear in this sample, around 9.6% of them only once. Together, the top ten hold less than 0.035% of the sample. What was sequenced was naive CD4+ T cells from blood. The cell subset or site label here, explained by the study, means: true naive CD4+ T cells. The receptors originated from a woman under 30 in good health.

This clone was counted only a few times. The chain joins TRBV7-3 to TRBJ1-1; TRBD1 is a possible D gene (5 bases). Trimming cost V 2 bases and J 1 base, with 8 bases left between them. Per germline, CDR1 SGHTA and CDR2 FQGTGA. The CDR3 runs 14 residues. The CDR3 sequence is CASSLQGENTEAFF. The CDR3 DNA reads as TGTGCCAGCAGCTTACAGGGTGAGAACACTGAAGCTTTCTTT. The full variable domain, with the rest looked up from reference TRBV7-3 and TRBJ1-1, is GAGVSQTPSNKVTEKGKYVELRCDPISGHTALYWYRQSLGQGPEFLIYFQGTGAADDSGLPNDRFFAVRPEGSVSTLKIQRTERGDSAVYLCASSLQGENTEAFFGQGTRLTVV.

The genes are TRBV6-1 and TRBJ1-2, with D tentatively TRBD1 (6 bases). The V gene's germline CDR1 is MNHNS and CDR2 SASEGT. V was shortened by 6 bases and J by 5 bases, with 16 bases between the two germline ends. The CDR3 length is 14 residues. The CDR3: CASREQGSGYGYTF. DNA of the CDR3: TGTGCCAGCAGGGAACAGGGATCAGGATATGGCTACACCTTC.

This clone was counted a few times. The chain recombines TRBV5-1 with TRBJ2-7; no reliable D call. Between the trimmed V and J ends, which lost 2 bases and 2 bases, there was a span of 11 bases. CDR1 and CDR2 from the germline V gene are SGHRS and YFSETQ. This CDR3 is built from 14 residues. The CDR3 sequence: CASSLGSATYEQYF. CDR3 nucleotide sequence: TGCGCCAGCAGCTTAGGAAGCGCAACCTACGAGCAGTACTTC.

This chain links TRBV5-5 with TRBJ2-1; 13 bases match TRBD2. The CDR3 is 15 residues long. V gave up 5 bases and J gave up 8 bases; unmatched junction bases: 7. Germline-derived CDR1 and CDR2 are SGHKS and YYEKEE (reference sequence). CDR3 DNA: TGTGCCAGCAGTACCGGGACTAGCGGGATCGATGAGCAGTTCTTC. Protein product: CASSTGTSGIDEQFF.

This clone was seen at least ten times. The chain is built from TRBV14 and TRBJ2-1; tentative D call: TRBD2 (5 bases). Between the trimmed V and J ends, which lost 0 bases and 8 bases, there was a span of 14 bases. Germline CDR1 is SGHDN and CDR2 is FVKESK. The CDR3 loop spans 15 amino acids. This CDR3 reads CASSQDLWQEDEQFF. Here the CDR3 DNA reads TGTGCCAGCAGCCAAGATTTGTGGCAGGAGGATGAGCAGTTCTTC.

V usage is TRBV7-9 and J usage is TRBJ2-7; 9 nucleotides align to TRBD1. CDR1 SEHNR and CDR2 FQNEAQ come from the germline V gene (reference sequence). This CDR3 comprises 14 residues. J lost 2 bases, V lost 2 bases, and 1 base had no gene match. In nucleotides, the CDR3 is TGTGCCAGCAGCTTACGGGACAGGGCCTACGAGCAGTACTTC. As protein: CASSLRDRAYEQYF.

V is TRBV4-1 and J is TRBJ2-1; TRBD2 agrees at 8 bases. Germline CDR1 and CDR2: MGHRA and YSYEKL. The CDR3 consists of 16 residues. The V segment lost 4 bases and the J segment 4 bases; nucleotides outside the gene matches: 9. The CDR3 DNA reads TGCGCCAGCAGCCCCCAGGAACTAGCGGCATACAATGAGCAGTTCTTC. Protein sequence: CASSPQELAAYNEQFF.

The rearrangement links TRBV6-5 to TRBJ2-1; 14 bases match TRBD2. CDR1 and CDR2 (germline): MNHEY, SVGAGI. V lost 5 bases to trimming and J lost 8 bases; unmatched junction nucleotides: 5. The CDR3 extends over 15 amino acids. The CDR3 nucleotides are TGTGCCAGCAGTGCCGGACTAGCGGGAGGCGATGAGCAGTTCTTC. Amino acid sequence: CASSAGLAGGDEQFF.

The chain uses TRBV27 and TRBJ2-5; D may be TRBD1 (7 bases). Looked up from germline, CDR1 is MNHEY and CDR2 is SMNVEV (reference sequence). CDR3 length equals 15 residues. V lost 4 bases to trimming and J lost 1 base, with 13 bases between them. In DNA, the CDR3 is TGTGCCAGCAGTTGGAACAGGGGACTCCAAGAGACCCAGTACTTC. Translation: CASSWNRGLQETQYF.

The rearrangement links TRBV18 to TRBJ2-3; no clear D. The germline V gene has CDR1 KGHSH and CDR2 LQKENI. Trimming left V 6 bases short and J 2 bases short, with 15 bases between. The CDR3 extends over 15 amino acids. CDR3 nucleotides: TGTGCCAGCTCCCAAAGACACGGATACACAGATACGCAGTATTTT. Encoded protein: CASSQRHGYTDTQYF.

This chain links TRBV7-3 with TRBJ2-3, with TRBD1 as a possible D gene (7 bases). The CDR3 covers 15 residues. In germline, CDR1 is SGHTA, CDR2 FQGTGA. V shed 6 bases and J shed 2 bases, with 15 bases lying between them. CDR3 nucleotides: TGTGCCAGCAGAGGAGGGGACAGCCCCACAGATACGCAGTATTTT. It yields the protein CASRGGDSPTDTQYF.

This clone was picked up a small number of times. The rearrangement uses TRBV29-1 and TRBJ1-1; no firm D call. CDR3 length equals 13 residues. V lost 4 bases and J lost 1, with 10 bases in between. CDR1 is SQVTM, CDR2 ANQGSEA, per germline. In DNA, the CDR3 is TGCAGCGTTGTCCTAGGCAGGAACACTGAAGCTTTCTTT. It translates to CSVVLGRNTEAFF.

This chain connects TRBV9 to TRBJ2-7; D not resolved. Germline CDR1 reads SGDLS; CDR2 reads YYNGEE. The CDR3 length is 14 residues. With 0 bases removed from V and 6 bases from J, the gap between germline ends came to 13 bases. The CDR3 bases are TGTGCCAGCAGCGTAGGATCGGAGAACCTCGAGCAGTACTTC. It yields the protein CASSVGSENLEQYF. Full variable domain (missing parts from reference TRBV9 and TRBJ2-7): DSGVTQTPKHLITATGQRVTLRCSPRSGDLSVYWYQQSLDQGLQFLIQYYNGEERAKGNILERFSAQQFPDLHSELNLSSLELGDSALYFCASSVGSENLEQYFGPGTRLTVT.

This clone was recorded a few times. The chain couples TRBV7-3 to TRBJ2-2; 8 positions match TRBD1. CDR1 is SGHTA and CDR2 is FQGTGA in the germline V gene. J lost 3 bases, V lost 3 bases, and 9 bases had no gene match. This CDR3 contains 17 residues. For the CDR3, the DNA is TGTGCCAGCAGCTTCAGGGGGCCTAGGAGCTACACCGGGGAGCTGTTTTTT. As protein: CASSFRGPRSYTGELFF.

Written as DNA, the CDR3 is TGTGCCAGCAGCGACAGGGTGTTGGGCCATGGAAACATTCAGTACTTC. As protein: CASSDRVLGHGNIQYF. The V call is TRBV5-4, the J call TRBJ2-4; 7 positions agree with TRBD1. Trimming took 4 bases from V and 6 from J; bases not matched to a gene: 13. CDR3 length equals 16 residues. Germline V gives CDR1 SGHNT, CDR2 YYREEE (reference sequence).

A few counts support this clone. This chain links TRBV7-8 with TRBJ2-5; D is unclear. Trimming took 2 bases from V and 0 from J, leaving 13 bases between them. Looked up from germline, CDR1 is SGHVS and CDR2 is FQNEAQ. This CDR3 is built from 16 residues. The DNA for the CDR3 is TGTGCCAGCAGCTTAAAGAGACAACTGTACCAAGAGACCCAGTACTTC. Translated: CASSLKRQLYQETQYF. The full variable domain, in which reference TRBV7-8 and TRBJ2-5 provide the parts outside the CDR3, is GAGVSQSPRYKVAKRGQDVALRCDPISGHVSLFWYQQALGQGPEFLTYFQNEAQLDKSGLPSDRFFAERPEGSVSTLKIQRTQQEDSAVYLCASSLKRQLYQETQYFGPGTRLLVL.

This clone occurred many times. This chain links TRBV7-9 with TRBJ2-1; possibly TRBD1 for D (5 bases). Germline V gene data show CDR1 as SEHNR and CDR2 as FQNEAQ (reference sequence). The CDR3 spans 15 residues. The germline V and J ends were trimmed by 1 base and 8 bases, with 15 bases remaining between them. CDR3 amino acids: CASSLGELPGHEQFF. In nucleotides, the CDR3 is TGTGCCAGCAGCTTAGGGGAACTACCAGGGCATGAGCAGTTCTTC.

In its sample, this clone was seen a few times. This chain uses TRBV29-1 with TRBJ1-1; weak D call: TRBD1 (6 bases). The CDR3 has 14 amino acids. Trimming removed 2 bases at V and 5 bases at J, with 15 bases between. Per germline, CDR1 SQVTM and CDR2 ANQGSEA. The CDR3 loop reads CSVETVGGGTEAFF. The CDR3 bases are TGCAGCGTTGAAACCGTAGGGGGTGGTACTGAAGCTTTCTTT. Complete variable domain (other parts from reference TRBV29-1 and TRBJ1-1): SAVISQKPSRDICQRGTSLTIQCQVDSQVTMMFWYRQQPGQSLTLIATANQGSEATYESGFVIDKFPISRPNLTFSTLTVSNMSPEDSSIYLCSVETVGGGTEAFFGQGTRLTVV.

Many counts were recorded for this clone. This rearrangement joins TRBV11-2 to TRBJ2-3, with D perhaps TRBD1 (6 bases). Trimming removed 5 bases from V and 4 bases from J, with 10 bases in between. The germline V gene has CDR1 SGHAT and CDR2 FQNNGV. CDR3 length equals 13 residues. The CDR3 sequence: CASSQTGPDTQYF. The CDR3 DNA follows: TGTGCCAGCAGCCAAACAGGGCCAGATACGCAGTATTTT.